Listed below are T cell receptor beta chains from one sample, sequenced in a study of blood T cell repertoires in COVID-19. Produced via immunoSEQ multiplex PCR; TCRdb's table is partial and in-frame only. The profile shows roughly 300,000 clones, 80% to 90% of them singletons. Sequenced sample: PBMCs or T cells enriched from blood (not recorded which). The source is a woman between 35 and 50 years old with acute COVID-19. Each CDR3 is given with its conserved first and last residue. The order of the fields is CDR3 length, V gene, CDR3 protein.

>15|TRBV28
CASSSSDRASYEQYF
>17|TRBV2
CASSEGARLNSNQPQHF
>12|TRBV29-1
CSVETGVETQYF
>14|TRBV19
CASSIQGLSTEAFF
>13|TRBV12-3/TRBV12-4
CASSLRGNQPQHF
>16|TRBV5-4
CASSLGQGLNTGELFF
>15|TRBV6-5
CASEQGAASNQPQHF
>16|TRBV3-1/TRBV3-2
CASSQERRGRSGELFF
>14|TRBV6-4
CASSVKGGTDTQYF
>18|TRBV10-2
CASSESLGASGNSDTQYF
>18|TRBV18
CASSSLREGLAGIGELFF
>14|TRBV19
CASRSVGAVGELFF
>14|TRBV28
CASRRTGGGQPQHF
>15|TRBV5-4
CASSSDRGLPGELFF
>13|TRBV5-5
CASSVTANYGYTF
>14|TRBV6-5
CASGQARSNQPQHF
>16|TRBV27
CASSSGQGYGNQPQHF
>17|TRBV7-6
CASSLARTGTSTDTQYF
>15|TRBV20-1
CSASALALSTDTQYF
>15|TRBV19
CASSIDQRGRSSAFF
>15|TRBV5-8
CASSLGQGAYNEQFF
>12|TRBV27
CASSLYGGVQHF
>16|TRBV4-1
CASSQRQGAVIYEQYF
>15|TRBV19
CASSLSDRGGQPQHF
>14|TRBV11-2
CASSPGQGRTEAFF
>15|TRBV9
CASSPRMGSGNTIYF
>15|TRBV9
CASSGPGAGGSPLHF
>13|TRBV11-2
CASSPIAAETQYF
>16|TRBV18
CASSPPWGSANEKLFF
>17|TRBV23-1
CASRVNPGDRRFYGYTF
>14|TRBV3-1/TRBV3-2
CASSQAGLGQPQHF
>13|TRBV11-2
CASSLQLAQEQYF
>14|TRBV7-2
CASTLNRLGTEAFF
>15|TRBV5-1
CASSSTRQKNYGYTF
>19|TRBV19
CASSRFGQGGLSYNSPLHF
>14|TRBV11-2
CASSRQTSGNTIYF
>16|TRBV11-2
CASSLLAGGYYNEQFF
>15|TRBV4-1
CASSQGTGDSYEQYF
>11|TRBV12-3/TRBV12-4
CASSLREDQYF
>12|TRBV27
CASSRGENEQFF
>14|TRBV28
CASLEARAKNIQYF
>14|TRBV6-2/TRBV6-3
CASSIRTGMTEAFF
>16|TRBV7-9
CASSPHGKGGGEKLFF